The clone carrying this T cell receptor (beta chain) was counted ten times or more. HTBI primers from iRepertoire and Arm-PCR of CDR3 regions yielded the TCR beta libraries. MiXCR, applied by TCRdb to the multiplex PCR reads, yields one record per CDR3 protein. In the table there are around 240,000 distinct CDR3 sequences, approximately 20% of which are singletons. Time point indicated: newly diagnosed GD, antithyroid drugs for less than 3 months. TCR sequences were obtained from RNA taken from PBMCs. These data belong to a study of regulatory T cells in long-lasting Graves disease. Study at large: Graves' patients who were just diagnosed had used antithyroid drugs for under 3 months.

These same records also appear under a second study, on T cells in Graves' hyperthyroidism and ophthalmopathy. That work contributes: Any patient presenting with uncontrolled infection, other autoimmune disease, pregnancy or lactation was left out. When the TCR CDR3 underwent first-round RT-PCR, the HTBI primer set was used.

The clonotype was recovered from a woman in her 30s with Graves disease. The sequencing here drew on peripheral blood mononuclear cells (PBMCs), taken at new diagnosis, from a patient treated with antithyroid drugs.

CDR3 DNA sequence: TGTGCCAGCTCACCACCCCTTGGGCCCCAGCATTTT. As protein: CASSPPLGPQHF. The chain links TRBV18 to TRBJ1-5; D gene ambiguous. This CDR3 comprises 12 residues. Germline V gene sequence: CDR1 KGHSH, CDR2 LQKENI. The V and J ends lost 0 bases and 9 bases respectively, with 6 bases between them.